This TCR beta chain comes out of a study of T cells in Graves' hyperthyroidism and ophthalmopathy. Broader study findings: Clonotypes that were expanded in thyroid above 0.001 mostly appeared in blood too.

V lost 1 base, J lost 8 bases, and 14 bases lay in between. Germline CDR1 is PRHDT and CDR2 is FYEKMQ (reference sequence). The CDR3 covers 15 residues. The investigators amplified TCR beta CDR3 regions from RNA transcripts. The TCR CDR3 first-round RT-PCR relied on the HTBI primer set. TCRdb reanalysed the multiplex PCR reads using MiXCR and keeps one entry per CDR3 protein. The sample yields around 600,000 distinct CDR3 sequences, more than 15% seen once. It was considered stable Graves' hyperthyroidism when ophthalmopathy did not progress within 18 months. As for this clonotype: Its specificity is unknown.

The chain joins TRBV13 to TRBJ2-2; no reliable D call. The receptor was isolated from a woman in her 30s with Graves' hyperthyroidism. Material for sequencing was blood. CDR3 in DNA: TGTGCCAGCAGCTTAGATATGGGCAGTCCTGGGGAGCTGTTTTTT. Protein product: CASSLDMGSPGELFF.